The present T cell receptor (beta chain) was sequenced within a study of blood T cells in healthy people across ages. The authors ran a second PCR of about 6 to 11 cycles using a sample-barcoded 5' primer and a J-beta primer mix. MiXCR, run by TCRdb on the 5' RACE reads, gives a single entry per CDR3 protein. The repertoire has 800,000 or so distinct CDR3 sequences, around 25% of them found once; the top ten carry 3.7%. Each sample used at least 6.5 million PBMCs. Trimming at V came to 8 bases and at J to 9 bases, leaving 9 bases not matched to a gene. Germline V CDR1 and CDR2: SEHNR, FQNEAQ (reference sequence). The CDR3 contains 13 residues. This clonotype was observed a handful of times. This sample was shared with a second study, whose subject was T cells of mothers and their children.

V gene TRBV7-9 combines with J gene TRBJ1-4, with TRBD1 matching over 7 bases. The specimen sequenced was blood. This receptor was identified in a boy younger than 18 in good health. In DNA, the CDR3 is TGTGCCAGCGTGGCAGGGGGGGCGAAAAAACTGTTTTTT. Residues: CASVAGGAKKLFF.